Sequencing of this T cell receptor (beta chain) was carried out in a study of PD-1 blockade in classical Hodgkin lymphoma. Regarding the study as a whole: Patients starting nivolumab less than 1 year after ASCT had lower diversity and were excluded from later analyses. Newly diagnosed patients had diversity similar to the baseline diversity of complete responders.

Regarding time point: cycle 4 day 1 (C4D1), after 6 weeks of nivolumab. Every single patient, without exception, relapsed after autologous stem cell transplantation, and brentuximab vedotin exposure varied. Note on this clone: Its antigen remains unidentified.

The protocol was immunoSEQ multiplex PCR, while the TCRdb copy is restricted to in-frame clones and leaves out a portion. The sample shows just under 65,000 clones, approximately 90% of them seen only once. CDR3 length equals 14 residues. The germline V gene has CDR1 SGHVS and CDR2 FQNEAQ. V lost 5 bases and J lost 2, with 10 bases in between. The chain joins TRBV7-8 to TRBJ1-5; no definite D call. This receptor was taken from a human donor with classical Hodgkin lymphoma. The specimen was peripheral blood mononuclear cells (PBMCs), collected before the fourth cycle of nivolumab. CDR3 DNA: TGTGCCAGCAGCCTCTATGGGGGCAATCAGCCCCAGCATTTT. Its translation is CASSLYGGNQPQHF.